This entry concerns a single TCR beta chain. This specimen belongs to a study of blood T cell repertoires in COVID-19. Study overall: T cells, B-cell-depleted T cells, or PBMCs supplied cDNA or gDNA.

The V end was cut by 4 bases, the J end by 7 bases, with 11 bases between. From germline, CDR1 is SNHLY and CDR2 FYNNEI. This CDR3 region has 13 residues. Some clones are missing from TCRdb's copy, which holds only in-frame ones; the method was immunoSEQ multiplex PCR. The repertoire includes approximately 200,000 clones, 86% of them detected once, and around 9% sits in the top ten. Living in 24 US areas, the participants were between about 18 and 100 years of age. Cohort placement rested on clinical history that participants reported themselves. The chain links TRBV2 to TRBJ2-1, with D perhaps matching TRBD1 (6 bases). The sequenced sample consisted of PBMCs or T cells enriched from blood (not recorded which). The sequence derives from a woman between 25 and 40 years old who had recovered from COVID-19. In DNA, the CDR3 is TGTGCCAGCAGTGTCGGGACATCGAATGAGCAGTTCTTC. Translating it yields CASSVGTSNEQFF.